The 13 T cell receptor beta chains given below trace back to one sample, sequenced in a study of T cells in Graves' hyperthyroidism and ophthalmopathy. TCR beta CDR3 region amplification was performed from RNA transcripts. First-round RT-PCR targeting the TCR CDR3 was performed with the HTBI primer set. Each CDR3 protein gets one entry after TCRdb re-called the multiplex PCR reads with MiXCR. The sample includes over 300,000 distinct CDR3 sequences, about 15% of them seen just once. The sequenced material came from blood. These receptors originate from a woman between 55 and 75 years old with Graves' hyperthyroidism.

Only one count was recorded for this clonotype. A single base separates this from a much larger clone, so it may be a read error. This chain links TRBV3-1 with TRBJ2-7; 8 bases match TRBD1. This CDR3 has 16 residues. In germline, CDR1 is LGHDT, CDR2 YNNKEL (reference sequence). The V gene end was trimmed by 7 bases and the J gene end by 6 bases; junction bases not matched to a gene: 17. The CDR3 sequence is CASNPSARGPLGEQYF. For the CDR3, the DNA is TGTGCCAGCAACCCCTCCGCCAGGGGGCCCCTTGGCGAGCAGTACTTC.

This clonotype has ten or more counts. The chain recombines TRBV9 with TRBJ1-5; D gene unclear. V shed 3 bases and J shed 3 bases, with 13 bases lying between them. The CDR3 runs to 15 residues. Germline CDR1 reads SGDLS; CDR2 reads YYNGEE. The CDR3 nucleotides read TGTGCCAGCAGCGCCCTCTCGGACTTCAATCAGCCCCAGCATTTT. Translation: CASSALSDFNQPQHF.

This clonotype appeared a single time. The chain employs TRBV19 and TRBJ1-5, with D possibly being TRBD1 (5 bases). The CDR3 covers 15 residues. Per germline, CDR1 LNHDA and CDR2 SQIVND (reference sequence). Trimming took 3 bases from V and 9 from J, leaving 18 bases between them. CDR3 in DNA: TGTGCCAGTAGTATGTTCCAGGGCACACCGGGGCCCCAGCATTTT. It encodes CASSMFQGTPGPQHF.

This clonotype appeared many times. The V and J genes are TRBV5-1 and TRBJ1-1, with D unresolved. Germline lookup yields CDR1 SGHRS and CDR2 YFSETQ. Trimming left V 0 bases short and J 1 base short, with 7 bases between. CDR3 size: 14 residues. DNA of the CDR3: TGCGCCAGCAGCTTGGATGGGCAGAACACTGAAGCTTTCTTT. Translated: CASSLDGQNTEAFF.

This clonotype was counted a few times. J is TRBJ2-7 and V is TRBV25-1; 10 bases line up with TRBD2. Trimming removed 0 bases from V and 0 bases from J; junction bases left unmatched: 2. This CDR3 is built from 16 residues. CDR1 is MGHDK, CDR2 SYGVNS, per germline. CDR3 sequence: CASSEYRLAGSYEQYF. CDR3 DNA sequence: TGTGCCAGCAGTGAATATAGACTAGCGGGCTCCTACGAGCAGTACTTC.

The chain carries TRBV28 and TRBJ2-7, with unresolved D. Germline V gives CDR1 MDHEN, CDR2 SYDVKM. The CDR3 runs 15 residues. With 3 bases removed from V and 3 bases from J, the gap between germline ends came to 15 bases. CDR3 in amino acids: CASSFSGRSYYEQYF. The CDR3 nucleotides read TGTGCCAGCAGTTTTTCCGGACGCTCCTACTACGAGCAGTACTTC.

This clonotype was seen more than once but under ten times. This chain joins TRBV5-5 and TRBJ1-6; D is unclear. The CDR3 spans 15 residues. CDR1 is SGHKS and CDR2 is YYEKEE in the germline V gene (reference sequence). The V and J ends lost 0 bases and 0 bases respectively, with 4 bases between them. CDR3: CASSLVYSYNSPLHF. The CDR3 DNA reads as TGTGCCAGCAGCTTGGTCTACTCCTATAATTCACCCCTCCACTTT.

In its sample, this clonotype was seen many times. CDR3: CASSFGHPTNNEQFF. For the CDR3, the DNA is TGTGCCAGCAGCTTTGGACACCCAACTAACAATGAGCAGTTCTTC. V gene TRBV7-8 combines with J gene TRBJ2-1; a possible D gene is TRBD1 (5 bases). The CDR3 covers 15 residues. The V end was cut by 3 bases, the J end by 5 bases, with 14 bases between. From germline, CDR1 is SGHVS and CDR2 FQNEAQ.

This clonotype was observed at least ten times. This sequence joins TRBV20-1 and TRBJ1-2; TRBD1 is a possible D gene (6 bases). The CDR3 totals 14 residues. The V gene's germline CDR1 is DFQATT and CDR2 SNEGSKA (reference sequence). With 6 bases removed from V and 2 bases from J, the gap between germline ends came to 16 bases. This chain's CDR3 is CSAKEGRGNYGYTF. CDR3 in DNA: TGCAGTGCCAAGGAGGGGAGGGGGAACTATGGCTACACCTTC.

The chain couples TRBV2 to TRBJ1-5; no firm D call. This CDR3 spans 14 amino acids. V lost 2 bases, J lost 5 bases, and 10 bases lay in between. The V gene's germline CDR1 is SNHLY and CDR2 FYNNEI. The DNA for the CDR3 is TGTGCCAGCAGTGAATGGGTTTCCGATCAGCCCCAGCATTTT. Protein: CASSEWVSDQPQHF.

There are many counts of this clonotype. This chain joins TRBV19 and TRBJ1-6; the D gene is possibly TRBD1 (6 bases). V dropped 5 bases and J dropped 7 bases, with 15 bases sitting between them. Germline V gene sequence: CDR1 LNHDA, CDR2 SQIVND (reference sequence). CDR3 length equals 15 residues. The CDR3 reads CASSSRTVRNSPLHF. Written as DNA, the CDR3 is TGTGCCAGTAGTTCGAGGACAGTGCGCAATTCACCCCTCCACTTT.

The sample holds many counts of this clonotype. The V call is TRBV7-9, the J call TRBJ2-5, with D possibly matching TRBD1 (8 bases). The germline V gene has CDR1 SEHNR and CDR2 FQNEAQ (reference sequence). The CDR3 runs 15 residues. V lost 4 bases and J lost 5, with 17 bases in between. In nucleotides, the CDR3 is TGTGCCAGCAGCTCCGGACAGGGAGGGAAGGAGACCCAGTACTTC. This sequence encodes CASSSGQGGKETQYF.

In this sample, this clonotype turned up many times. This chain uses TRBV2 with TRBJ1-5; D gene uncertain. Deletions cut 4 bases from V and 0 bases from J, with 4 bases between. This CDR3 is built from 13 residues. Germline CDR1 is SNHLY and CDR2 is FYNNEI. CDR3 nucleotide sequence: TGTGCCAGCAGTGGTTATAGCAATCAGCCCCAGCATTTT. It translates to CASSGYSNQPQHF.